Each of the 27 T cell receptor beta chains below was sequenced from the same sample in a study of identical twins. TCRdb re-analysed the 5' RACE reads in MiXCR, keeping a single row per CDR3 protein. Of about 200,000 distinct CDR3 sequences listed, 5% to 7% are singletons. This same sample was also taken into another study, of T cells expressing NK-cell markers.

Specimen: CD8+ T cells sorted from blood. The receptors shown here come from a woman aged 18 to 35 in good health.

The chain links TRBV9 to TRBJ2-7, with no clear D. V lost 0 bases and J lost 2, with 9 bases in between. The CDR3 spans 14 residues. CDR1 and CDR2 from the germline V gene are SGDLS and YYNGEE. The CDR3 loop reads CASSVEPTPYEQYF. For the CDR3, the DNA is TGTGCCAGCAGCGTAGAACCAACGCCCTACGAGCAGTACTTC. Combining the CDR3 with reference TRBV9 and TRBJ2-7 gives the whole variable domain DSGVTQTPKHLITATGQRVTLRCSPRSGDLSVYWYQQSLDQGLQFLIQYYNGEERAKGNILERFSAQQFPDLHSELNLSSLELGDSALYFCASSVEPTPYEQYFGPGTRLTVT.

The chain joins TRBV5-1 to TRBJ2-5, with TRBD2 as a possible D gene (6 bases). The CDR3 spans 20 residues. The germline V gene has CDR1 SGHRS and CDR2 YFSETQ. Trimming took off 2 bases at V and 4 bases at J, with 30 bases between the two ends. The CDR3 loop reads CASSFLRTLVAGEAGETQYF. The DNA for the CDR3 is TGCGCCAGCAGCTTCCTGAGAACACTGGTGGCTGGGGAGGCGGGAGAGACCCAGTACTTC.

This clonotype was detected a few times. The chain uses TRBV30 and TRBJ2-1, with D hard to call. The ends were cut back, 2 bases at V and 7 bases at J, with 12 bases in the middle. The CDR3 covers 13 residues. Germline lookup yields CDR1 GTSNPN and CDR2 SVGIG (reference sequence). CDR3: CAWSQVTFNEQFF. The CDR3 DNA follows: TGTGCCTGGAGTCAGGTAACGTTTAATGAGCAGTTCTTC.

This clonotype was seen a few times. The chain carries TRBV10-3 and TRBJ1-2; weak D call: TRBD1 (5 bases). CDR1 ENHRY and CDR2 SYGVKD come from the germline V gene. The ends were cut back, 7 bases at V and 3 bases at J, with 12 bases in the middle. The length of the CDR3 is 13 residues. This CDR3 is CAIMVGDDYGYTF. In nucleotides, the CDR3 is TGTGCCATCATGGTCGGGGACGACTATGGCTACACCTTC.

This clonotype was counted ten times or more. V usage is TRBV12-3 or TRBV12-4 and J usage is TRBJ2-1; no clear D. CDR3 length equals 11 residues. The V end lost 2 bases, the J end lost 8 bases, and 4 bases lay between the germline ends. CDR3 bases: TGTGCCAGCAGTTTACCCTATGAGCAGTTCTTC. Protein: CASSLPYEQFF.

This clonotype was observed many times. This chain connects TRBV7-2 to TRBJ2-7, with TRBD2 as a possible D gene (5 bases). Germline CDR1 is SGHTA and CDR2 is FQGNSA. V was clipped by 1 base and J by 2 bases, with 18 bases between them. This CDR3 is 17 amino acids long. The DNA of the CDR3 is TGTGCCAGCAGCTTAGGAAGTGCGGGCCCATCCCCCTACGAGCAGTACTTC. Its protein product is CASSLGSAGPSPYEQYF.

The table lists this clonotype with a few counts. This chain links TRBV5-6 with TRBJ2-1; D possibly corresponds to TRBD2 (6 bases). The CDR3 loop spans 13 amino acids. Germline-derived CDR1 and CDR2 are SGHDT and YYEEEE. The ends were cut back, 4 bases at V and 8 bases at J, with 13 bases in the middle. The chain's CDR3 is CASSGDSFDEQFF. CDR3 DNA sequence: TGTGCCAGCAGCGGGGACTCCTTCGATGAGCAGTTCTTC.

At least ten counts were recorded for this clonotype. The chain recombines TRBV12-3 or TRBV12-4 with TRBJ2-3; D not certain. The CDR3 sequence is 10 residues long. Trimming shortened V by 6 bases and J by 2 bases, and 0 bases separated the two germline ends. CDR3 region: CASSTDTQYF. The CDR3 coding sequence is TGTGCCAGCAGCACAGATACGCAGTATTTT.

This clonotype occurred many times. This chain links TRBV12-3 or TRBV12-4 with TRBJ1-1; D is ambiguous. CDR3 length: 14 residues. V lost 7 bases, J lost 3 bases, and 15 bases lay in between. CDR3 residues: CASTYGGQYTEAFF. CDR3 nucleotides: TGTGCCAGCACTTACGGCGGGCAGTACACTGAAGCTTTCTTT.

This clonotype was counted many times. CDR3 nucleotide sequence: TGTGCCAGCAACTTGGGACAACTTACAGCCACCGGGGAGCTGTTTTTT. Protein: CASNLGQLTATGELFF. The rearrangement links TRBV2 to TRBJ2-2; D might be TRBD1 (6 bases). The CDR3 runs 16 residues. The V end lost 7 bases, the J end lost 4 bases, and 19 bases lay between the germline ends. Germline V gene lookup returns CDR1 SNHLY and CDR2 FYNNEI.

Many counts were recorded for this clonotype. This chain uses TRBV5-6 with TRBJ2-3; possibly TRBD1 or TRBD2 for D (5 bases each). Trimming took off 4 bases at V and 6 bases at J, with 12 bases between the two ends. The CDR3 is 13 residues long. Germline lookup yields CDR1 SGHDT and CDR2 YYEEEE. The CDR3 spells CASSRGTTDTQYF. For the CDR3, the DNA is TGTGCCAGCAGCCGAGGGACCACCGATACGCAGTATTTT.

The CDR3 spells CASSAGLVSTQYF. CDR3 nucleotide sequence: TGTGCCAGCAGCGCCGGACTAGTTTCTACGCAGTATTTT. This rearrangement joins TRBV9 to TRBJ2-3, with 7 bases matching TRBD2. Germline CDR1 reads SGDLS; CDR2 reads YYNGEE. This CDR3 has 13 amino acids. Trimming took 3 bases from V and 8 from J; bases not matched to a gene: 6. Using reference TRBV9 and TRBJ2-3 for the parts outside the CDR3, the full variable domain is DSGVTQTPKHLITATGQRVTLRCSPRSGDLSVYWYQQSLDQGLQFLIQYYNGEERAKGNILERFSAQQFPDLHSELNLSSLELGDSALYFCASSAGLVSTQYFGPGTRLTVL.

This clonotype was seen ten or more times. V gene TRBV12-3 or TRBV12-4 combines with J gene TRBJ2-7; weak D call: TRBD2 (6 bases). V was shortened by 4 bases and J by 2 bases, with 9 bases between the two germline ends. This CDR3 is 13 amino acids long. CDR3 sequence (DNA): TGTGCCAGCAGTTCCGGGACTCCCTACGAGCAGTACTTC. It yields the protein CASSSGTPYEQYF.

This sequence joins TRBV7-9 and TRBJ1-1, with unresolved D. The CDR3 extends over 12 amino acids. CDR1 is SEHNR, CDR2 FQNEAQ, per germline (reference sequence). The V gene lost 0 bases and the J gene lost 4 bases, with 3 bases spanning the gap. The CDR3 nucleotides read TGTGCCAGCAGCTTAGCTGCCACTGAAGCTTTCTTT. Protein: CASSLAATEAFF.

The table lists this clonotype with many counts. CDR3 amino acids: CASKAPGDTEAFF. CDR3 DNA sequence: TGTGCCAGCAAGGCTCCAGGGGACACTGAAGCTTTCTTT. V usage is TRBV6-2 or TRBV6-3 and J usage is TRBJ1-1, with D perhaps matching TRBD1 (6 bases). CDR1 is MNHEY, CDR2 SVGEGT, per germline. The CDR3 sequence is 13 residues long. Trimming removed 7 bases at V and 3 bases at J, with 12 bases between.

Many counts were recorded for this clonotype. The chain is built from TRBV2 and TRBJ2-1; TRBD2 aligns across 10 bases. The germline CDR1 and CDR2 sequences are SNHLY and FYNNEI. CDR3 length equals 16 residues. V lost 5 bases, J lost 5 bases, and 9 bases stayed unmatched. The CDR3 DNA is TGTGCCAGCAGTCGAGAGCGGGGGGGGTCTCACAATGAGCAGTTCTTC. Protein sequence: CASSRERGGSHNEQFF.

This clonotype was counted only a few times. This rearrangement joins TRBV12-3 or TRBV12-4 to TRBJ2-2, with D possibly being TRBD1 (5 bases). This CDR3 has 11 amino acids. V gave up 11 bases and J gave up 5 bases, with 9 bases separating them. CDR3 nucleotides: TGTGCCTCAGGGTGGACCGGGGAGCTGTTTTTT. Translation gives CASGWTGELFF.

This clonotype was picked up many times. The J gene is TRBJ1-2, the V gene TRBV5-1, with D perhaps TRBD1 (6 bases). CDR3 size: 17 residues. The germline V gene encodes CDR1 SGHRS and CDR2 YFSETQ. V was pared by 2 bases and J by 4 bases, with 21 bases between. In DNA form, the CDR3 reads TGCGCCAGCAGCTTAGGGCCAGGGGAACCCATGGTCTATGGCTACACCTTC. It yields the protein CASSLGPGEPMVYGYTF.

This clonotype was found many times. The V and J genes are TRBV2 and TRBJ2-7, with 11 bases identical to TRBD2. Germline V lookup: CDR1 SNHLY, CDR2 FYNNEI. With 3 bases clipped from V and 4 bases from J, the junction kept 5 bases outside the gene matches. The CDR3 consists of 15 residues. CDR3 sequence: CASSDSGTSGYEQYF. The CDR3 DNA follows: TGTGCCAGCAGTGACTCCGGGACTAGCGGTTACGAGCAGTACTTC.

This clonotype was seen at least ten times. The rearrangement uses TRBV6-5 and TRBJ2-1; no clear D. This CDR3 has 13 residues. V lost 1 base and J 3 bases, leaving 4 bases between the germline ends. CDR1 and CDR2 from the germline V gene are MNHEY and SVGAGI. The CDR3 region is CASSYYNYNEQFF. The CDR3 coding sequence is TGTGCCAGCAGTTACTACAACTACAATGAGCAGTTCTTC.

In its sample, this clonotype was seen many times. This chain uses TRBV9 with TRBJ1-2, with D possibly matching TRBD1 (5 bases). V was cut by 3 bases and J by 8 bases, with 8 bases left in between. The length of the CDR3 is 11 residues. The germline V gene has CDR1 SGDLS and CDR2 YYNGEE. The chain's CDR3 is CASSARDGYTF. In DNA, the CDR3 is TGTGCCAGCAGCGCCCGGGACGGCTACACCTTC.

This clonotype was observed at least ten times. This chain joins TRBV5-1 and TRBJ2-1, with D possibly being TRBD2 (5 bases). The CDR3 spans 16 residues. Per the germline V gene, CDR1 is SGHRS and CDR2 is YFSETQ. Trimming left V 4 bases short and J 6 bases short, with 20 bases between. The CDR3 spells CASSLRPDLRGNEQFF. The CDR3 DNA follows: TGCGCCAGCAGCCTACGGCCCGACCTTCGGGGCAATGAGCAGTTCTTC.

This clonotype showed up just a few times. The rearrangement joins TRBV7-9 to TRBJ2-7, with TRBD2 matching 9 bases. The germline V gene encodes CDR1 SEHNR and CDR2 FQNEAQ (reference sequence). The CDR3 totals 14 residues. Trimming took 5 bases from V and 6 from J; bases not matched to a gene: 8. The CDR3 DNA reads as TGTGCCAGCAGCCCAGCGGGAGGATTTAGCGAGCAGTACTTC. It translates to CASSPAGGFSEQYF.

This clonotype was seen more than once but under ten times. The chain couples TRBV11-3 to TRBJ2-4; 11 bases agree with TRBD1. V lost 7 bases to trimming and J lost 5 bases; unmatched junction nucleotides: 4. The CDR3 totals 14 residues. Germline CDR1 and CDR2: SGHNT and YENEEA. The CDR3 sequence is CASTDRGRENIQYF. The CDR3 region has the DNA TGTGCCAGCACGGACAGGGGGCGAGAAAACATTCAGTACTTC.

As for this clonotype: Since a much larger clone is just one base distant, this may be a read error. The rearrangement uses TRBV7-9 and TRBJ2-7; D not resolved. This CDR3 contains 13 residues. Germline V gene data show CDR1 as SEHNR and CDR2 as FQNEAQ (reference sequence). V was trimmed by 4 bases and J by 8 bases, leaving 15 bases between them. CDR3 nucleotides: TGTGCCAGCAGCTCCCCGGTTGGGTACAAGCAGTACTTC. Protein: CASSSPVGYKQYF.

This chain uses TRBV12-3 or TRBV12-4 with TRBJ2-3; the D gene is possibly TRBD1 (5 bases). CDR3 size: 14 residues. The germline V and J ends were trimmed by 3 bases and 5 bases, with 12 bases remaining between them. CDR3 DNA sequence: TGTGCCAGCAGTTTTTCAGGGCCGGGAGATACGCAGTATTTT. It translates to CASSFSGPGDTQYF.

V gene TRBV19 combines with J gene TRBJ2-7; a weak D match, TRBD2 (7 bases). This CDR3 contains 15 residues. The germline V gene encodes CDR1 LNHDA and CDR2 SQIVND (reference sequence). Trimming stripped 1 base from V and 4 bases from J, with 14 bases between. Written as DNA, the CDR3 is TGTGCCAGTAGTATAGGAACGGGGGGCTGGTACGAGCAGTACTTC. Protein sequence: CASSIGTGGWYEQYF.